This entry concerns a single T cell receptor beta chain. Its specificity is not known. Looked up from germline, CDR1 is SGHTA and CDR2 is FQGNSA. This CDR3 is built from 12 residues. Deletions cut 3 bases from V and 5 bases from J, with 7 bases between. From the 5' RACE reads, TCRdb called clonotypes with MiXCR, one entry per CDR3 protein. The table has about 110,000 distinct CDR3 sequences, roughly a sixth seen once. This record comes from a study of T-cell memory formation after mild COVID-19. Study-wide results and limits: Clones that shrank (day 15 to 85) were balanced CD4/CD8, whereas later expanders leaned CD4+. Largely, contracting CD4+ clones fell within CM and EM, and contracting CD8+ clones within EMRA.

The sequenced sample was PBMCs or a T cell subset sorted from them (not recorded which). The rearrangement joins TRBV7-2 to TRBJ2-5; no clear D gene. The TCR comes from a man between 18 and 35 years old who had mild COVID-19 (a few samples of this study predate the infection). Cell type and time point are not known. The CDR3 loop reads CASSFHRETQYF. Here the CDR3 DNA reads TGTGCCAGCAGCTTTCACCGGGAGACCCAGTACTTC.